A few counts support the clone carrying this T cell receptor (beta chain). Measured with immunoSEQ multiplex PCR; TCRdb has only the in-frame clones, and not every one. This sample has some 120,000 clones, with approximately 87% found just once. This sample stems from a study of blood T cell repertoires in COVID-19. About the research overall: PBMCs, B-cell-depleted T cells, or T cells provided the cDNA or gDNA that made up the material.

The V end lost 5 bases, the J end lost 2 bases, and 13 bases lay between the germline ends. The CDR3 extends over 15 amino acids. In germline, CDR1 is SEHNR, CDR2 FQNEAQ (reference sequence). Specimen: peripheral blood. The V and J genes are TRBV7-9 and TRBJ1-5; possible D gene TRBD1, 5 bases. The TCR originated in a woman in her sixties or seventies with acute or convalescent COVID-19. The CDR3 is CASSPQGGGNQPQHF. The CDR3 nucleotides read TGTGCCAGCAGCCCCCAGGGAGGGGGCAATCAGCCCCAGCATTTT.